The clone carrying this T cell receptor beta chain was counted at least ten times. Its cognate antigen is unknown. The data were taken from a study of CD8 T cells in ankylosing spondylitis. Notes on the study in general: One TCR beta motif, made up of roughly 8 highly homologous variants, appeared characteristic of ankylosing spondylitis blood. It was reported that disease-linked clones were significantly enriched in matched ankylosing spondylitis synovial fluid.

From the 5' RACE reads, TCRdb called clonotypes with MiXCR, one entry per CDR3 protein. The sample gives 800,000 to 900,000 distinct CDR3 sequences, about 11% of which show up once; less than 0.65% is in the top ten. CDR3 size: 12 residues. The germline CDR1 and CDR2 sequences are DFQATT and SNEGSKA (reference sequence). V was shortened by 6 bases and J by 8 bases, with 14 bases between the two germline ends. The chain uses TRBV20-1 and TRBJ2-1, with D possibly being TRBD2 (5 bases). The sequencing sample was made of blood, either unsorted or a sorted T cell fraction (not recorded which). This TCR was recovered from a male donor with ankylosing spondylitis. CDR3 coding DNA: TGCAGTGCCGATACTAGAACCCATGAGCAGTTCTTC. This encodes CSADTRTHEQFF.